The 26 T cell receptor beta chains below all came from one sample that was sequenced in a study of immune evolution from preneoplasia to lung adenocarcinoma. Repertoires were generated with immunoSEQ multiplex PCR, while TCRdb's copy carries only in-frame clones and drops some. Altogether some 9,900 clones are present, about four fifths being singletons, with the ten largest covering around 4.9%. Sequenced sample: FFPE minimally invasive lung adenocarcinoma tissue. These TCRs come from a person aged 70 to 85 with lung adenocarcinoma.

The chain links TRBV2 to TRBJ2-5, with 10 bases that match TRBD1. J lost 5 bases, V lost 4 bases, and 7 bases had no gene match. The V gene's germline CDR1 is SNHLY and CDR2 FYNNEI. This CDR3 is built from 15 residues. CDR3 in DNA: TGTGCCAGCAGTGGCCGGTGGACAGGGGGTGAGACCCAGTACTTC. It encodes CASSGRWTGGETQYF.

V gene TRBV29-1 combines with J gene TRBJ1-2, with 8 positions matching TRBD1. Germline lookup yields CDR1 SQVTM and CDR2 ANQGSEA. The CDR3 totals 14 residues. V lost 7 bases to trimming and J lost 4 bases; unmatched junction nucleotides: 11. CDR3 amino acids: CSDLSLTGGYGYTF. CDR3 sequence (DNA): TGCAGCGACCTGTCCCTAACAGGGGGCTATGGCTACACCTTC.

The chain recombines TRBV11-2 with TRBJ2-1; D is unresolved. V was cut by 1 base and J by 5 bases, with 15 bases left in between. Germline V CDR1 and CDR2: SGHAT, FQNNGV. CDR3 length: 16 residues. Here the CDR3 DNA reads TGTGCCAGCAGCTTAGTAAGGGTTCTGCCAAACAATGAGCAGTTCTTC. It encodes CASSLVRVLPNNEQFF.

In its sample, this clone was seen a few times. The V and J genes are TRBV7-8 and TRBJ2-7; D might be TRBD1 (5 bases). The length of the CDR3 is 15 residues. Germline V gene sequence: CDR1 SGHVS, CDR2 FQNEAQ. The V end was cut by 5 bases, the J end by 4 bases, with 18 bases between. DNA for the CDR3: TGTGCCAGCAGCCCTCGACGGACAACTCAATACGAGCAGTACTTC. As protein: CASSPRRTTQYEQYF.

The rearrangement uses TRBV7-9 and TRBJ2-1; 7 bases are a match to TRBD2. Trimming removed 7 bases from V and 10 bases from J; junction bases left unmatched: 13. The length of the CDR3 is 14 residues. Germline V gives CDR1 SEHNR, CDR2 FQNEAQ (reference sequence). The CDR3 bases are TGTGCCAGCATCCGGCTAGCGGTCATCGGAGAGCAGTTCTTC. Translating it yields CASIRLAVIGEQFF.

The sample holds a few counts of this clone. The rearrangement joins TRBV30 to TRBJ2-5; D unclear. CDR3 length: 14 amino acids. Trimming shortened V by 4 bases and J by 5 bases, and 17 bases separated the two germline ends. Germline V gene sequence: CDR1 GTSNPN, CDR2 SVGIG (reference sequence). The CDR3 here is CAWNKGIGEETQYF. The CDR3 DNA reads as TGTGCCTGGAATAAGGGAATTGGCGAGGAGACCCAGTACTTC.

This clone was picked up a small number of times. V and J are TRBV2 and TRBJ2-6; 10 nucleotides line up with TRBD1. The CDR3 sequence is 18 residues long. Germline V gene data show CDR1 as SNHLY and CDR2 as FYNNEI. The V and J ends lost 2 bases and 2 bases, in that order; junction bases with no gene match: 6. The DNA of the CDR3 is TGTGCCAGCAGTGAAAAGGGGACAGGGGAACCTGGGGCCAACGTCCTGACTTTC. Translated: CASSEKGTGEPGANVLTF.

This clone occurred a few times. V is TRBV29-1 and J is TRBJ1-1; TRBD1 matches at 9 bases. Germline V gives CDR1 SQVTM, CDR2 ANQGSEA. The CDR3 totals 15 residues. V lost 4 bases to trimming and J lost 1 base; unmatched junction nucleotides: 7. CDR3 in amino acids: CSVGGSDRGNTEAFF. CDR3 sequence (DNA): TGCAGCGTTGGGGGGTCGGACAGGGGGAACACTGAAGCTTTCTTT.

V and J are TRBV6-5 and TRBJ1-5; TRBD1 might be the D (5 bases). Germline CDR1 and CDR2: MNHEY and SVGAGI. V gave up 8 bases and J gave up 9 bases, with 14 bases separating them. The length of the CDR3 is 12 residues. The CDR3 protein is CASSRGPGPQHF. For the CDR3, the DNA is TGTGCCAGCTCTAGGGGCCCGGGGCCCCAGCATTTT.

This chain links TRBV28 with TRBJ1-5, with unresolved D. Germline values: CDR1 MDHEN, CDR2 SYDVKM. With 6 bases removed from V and 4 bases from J, the gap between germline ends came to 10 bases. The CDR3 sequence is 13 residues long. As DNA, the CDR3 is TGTGCCAGCAGCGAATCCAATAATCAGCCCCAGCATTTT. This translates into CASSESNNQPQHF.

The chain couples TRBV9 to TRBJ1-5; 10 nucleotides match TRBD1. V lost 3 bases and J lost 7; bases outside the gene matches: 4. The germline V gene encodes CDR1 SGDLS and CDR2 YYNGEE. The CDR3 loop spans 14 amino acids. CDR3 in DNA: TGTGCCAGCAGCGCGACAGGGGGCGGGCAGCCCCAGCATTTT. Translated: CASSATGGGQPQHF.

This chain joins TRBV18 and TRBJ2-7; the D is unclear. This CDR3 comprises 14 residues. Germline-derived CDR1 and CDR2 are KGHSH and LQKENI. Between the trimmed V and J ends, which lost 2 bases and 3 bases, there was a span of 11 bases. In DNA, the CDR3 is TGTGCCAGCTCACCATACAACCCCGACTACGAGCAGTACTTC. As protein: CASSPYNPDYEQYF.

This chain connects TRBV5-1 to TRBJ2-2, with TRBD2 matching over 9 bases. V shed 4 bases and J 7 bases; nucleotides not matched to a gene: 8. CDR3 length equals 15 residues. Germline V CDR1 and CDR2: SGHRS, YFSETQ. In nucleotides, the CDR3 is TGCGCCAGCAGCCCCGCGGGAGGGCCGGGCGGGGAGCTGTTTTTT. Its protein product is CASSPAGGPGGELFF.

The chain has TRBV4-1 and TRBJ1-4; D unresolved. The germline V and J ends were trimmed by 0 bases and 10 bases, with 15 bases remaining between them. The CDR3 spans 15 residues. Germline assignment: CDR1 MGHRA and CDR2 YSYEKL. CDR3 region: CASSQDRRDLGKLFF. CDR3 coding DNA: TGCGCCAGCAGCCAAGATAGGAGGGATTTGGGAAAACTGTTTTTT.

The genes are TRBV7-6 and TRBJ1-1; 8 nucleotides line up with TRBD1. Germline trimming cut 5 bases from V and 9 bases from J; bases unmatched to any gene: 14. Germline V gene data show CDR1 as SGHVS and CDR2 as FNYEAQ. The CDR3 runs to 15 residues. The CDR3 region is CASSPGGQGGRKAFF. The CDR3 DNA follows: TGTGCCAGCAGCCCGGGTGGACAGGGAGGTAGAAAAGCTTTCTTT. Using reference TRBV7-6 and TRBJ1-1 for the parts outside the CDR3, the full variable domain is GAGVSQSPRYKVTKRGQDVALRCDPISGHVSLYWYRQALGQGPEFLTYFNYEAQQDKSGLPNDRFSAERPEGSISTLTIQRTEQRDSAMYRCASSPGGQGGRKAFFGQGTRLTVV.

The chain links TRBV14 to TRBJ2-1; TRBD1 matches 11 bases. The germline gives CDR1 SGHDN, CDR2 FVKESK. V trimming: 3 bases; J trimming: 9 bases; junction bases outside the gene matches: 10. The CDR3 has 16 amino acids. The CDR3 region is CASSQDRGRWYGEQFF. The CDR3 coding sequence is TGTGCCAGCAGCCAGGACAGGGGGCGGTGGTACGGTGAGCAGTTCTTC.

This rearrangement joins TRBV6-1 to TRBJ1-1; D is possibly TRBD1 (6 bases). Trimming left V 7 bases short and J 0 bases short, with 9 bases between. Germline loops: CDR1 MNHNS, CDR2 SASEGT. The CDR3 loop spans 13 amino acids. CDR3 amino acids: CASTWTVNTEAFF. In DNA, the CDR3 is TGTGCCAGCACCTGGACAGTGAACACTGAAGCTTTCTTT.

The gene calls are TRBV10-3 and TRBJ1-2; maybe TRBD1 (6 bases). V was trimmed by 5 bases and J by 7 bases, leaving 14 bases between them. CDR3 length equals 13 residues. Germline CDR1 is ENHRY and CDR2 is SYGVKD. The CDR3: CAISPGQPVGYTF. The DNA for the CDR3 is TGTGCCATCAGTCCCGGACAGCCGGTTGGCTACACCTTC.

V gene TRBV28 combines with J gene TRBJ2-7; D tentatively reads TRBD1 or TRBD2 (5 bases each). The V end was cut by 5 bases, the J end by 2 bases, with 22 bases between. From germline, CDR1 is MDHEN and CDR2 SYDVKM. The length of the CDR3 is 17 residues. CDR3 residues: CASSPTPSWGSTYEQYF. The CDR3 DNA sequence: TGTGCCAGCAGTCCGACGCCCTCATGGGGGTCGACCTACGAGCAGTACTTC.

The chain joins TRBV19 to TRBJ2-7; D is possibly TRBD1 (5 bases). The germline V gene has CDR1 LNHDA and CDR2 SQIVND (reference sequence). The CDR3 is 14 residues long. V lost 4 bases and J 2 bases, leaving 12 bases between the germline ends. The CDR3 here is CASSTSGSAYEQYF. The DNA for the CDR3 is TGTGCCAGTAGTACGTCAGGGTCTGCCTACGAGCAGTACTTC.

This clone is large in the sample. The V call is TRBV6-1, the J call TRBJ1-1; D unresolved. Germline V gene sequence: CDR1 MNHNS, CDR2 SASEGT. The CDR3 consists of 14 residues. V shed 2 bases and J shed 1 base, with 8 bases lying between them. The CDR3: CASSENIENTEAFF. The DNA for the CDR3 is TGTGCCAGCAGTGAAAACATTGAGAACACTGAAGCTTTCTTT.

The CDR3 is CSADREWEQYF. CDR3 sequence (DNA): TGCAGTGCCGACCGGGAGTGGGAGCAGTACTTC. V and J are TRBV20-1 and TRBJ2-7; TRBD2 is a possible D gene (6 bases). This CDR3 spans 11 amino acids. Germline V CDR1 and CDR2: DFQATT, SNEGSKA (reference sequence). Trimming shortened V by 6 bases and J by 7 bases, and 13 bases separated the two germline ends.

The chain uses TRBV9 and TRBJ2-5, with TRBD1 matching 7 bases. The germline V gene encodes CDR1 SGDLS and CDR2 YYNGEE. CDR3 size: 15 residues. V was clipped by 3 bases and J by 5 bases; unmatched bases: 10. CDR3: CASSAQTGQGETQYF. The CDR3 nucleotides read TGTGCCAGCAGCGCACAGACAGGGCAAGGGGAGACCCAGTACTTC.

This chain links TRBV5-1 with TRBJ1-3; weak D call: TRBD1 (6 bases). Looked up from germline, CDR1 is SGHRS and CDR2 is YFSETQ. The CDR3 runs to 15 residues. V dropped 5 bases and J dropped 3 bases, with 15 bases sitting between them. The CDR3 is CASSSTRGGGNTIYF. The CDR3 DNA sequence: TGCGCCAGCAGTTCCACCAGAGGGGGTGGAAACACCATATATTTT. Variable domain in full (rest from reference TRBV5-1 and TRBJ1-3): KAGVTQTPRYLIKTRGQQVTLSCSPISGHRSVSWYQQTPGQGLQFLFEYFSETQRNKGNFPGRFSGRQFSNSRSEMNVSTLELGDSALYLCASSSTRGGGNTIYFGEGSWLTVV.

The V gene is TRBV9, the J gene TRBJ2-2, with 11 bases that match TRBD2. This CDR3 region has 15 residues. Germline assignment: CDR1 SGDLS and CDR2 YYNGEE. Trimming took 3 bases from V and 5 from J; bases not matched to a gene: 3. The CDR3 reads CASSEVAGGTGELFF. The CDR3 nucleotides read TGTGCCAGCAGCGAAGTAGCGGGAGGGACCGGGGAGCTGTTTTTT.

The chain joins TRBV29-1 to TRBJ1-1; unclear D gene. This CDR3 is built from 13 residues. Germline CDR1 is SQVTM and CDR2 is ANQGSEA. V lost 1 base and J 7 bases, leaving 13 bases between the germline ends. CDR3 nucleotide sequence: TGCAGCGTTGAAGTTTGGGAACTGGGTGAAGCTTTCTTT. The encoded protein is CSVEVWELGEAFF. The full variable domain, rest sourced from reference TRBV29-1 and TRBJ1-1, is SAVISQKPSRDICQRGTSLTIQCQVDSQVTMMFWYRQQPGQSLTLIATANQGSEATYESGFVIDKFPISRPNLTFSTLTVSNMSPEDSSIYLCSVEVWELGEAFFGQGTRLTVV.